Shown below are 13 T cell receptor beta chains from a single sample sequenced in a study of early T cells in non-severe SARS-CoV-2 infection. TCRdb redid the calling of the 5' RACE reads with MiXCR, one entry per CDR3 protein. The repertoire holds about 75,000 distinct CDR3 sequences, with about 11% as singletons. The specimen comprised whole blood, sampled at baseline. The receptors come from an adult who was a healthcare worker with PCR-confirmed SARS-CoV-2 infection or an uninfected control (not recorded which).

The chain has TRBV28 and TRBJ2-1; perhaps D is TRBD1 or TRBD2 (5 bases each). The germline V and J ends were trimmed by 8 bases and 3 bases, with 17 bases remaining between them. The CDR3 extends over 15 amino acids. Germline CDR1 reads MDHEN; CDR2 reads SYDVKM. The DNA of the CDR3 is TGTGCCAGCCCCCCACCGGGACGGAGCTACAATGAGCAGTTCTTC. It specifies CASPPPGRSYNEQFF.

This clonotype has at least ten counts. V gene TRBV5-1 combines with J gene TRBJ2-5; 10 nucleotides match TRBD2. The CDR3 spans 17 residues. The germline V gene has CDR1 SGHRS and CDR2 YFSETQ. V lost 1 base and J lost 1; bases outside the gene matches: 7. The CDR3 loop reads CASSLQSGRGIQETQYF. The CDR3, as DNA: TGCGCCAGCAGCTTGCAAAGCGGGAGGGGGATCCAAGAGACCCAGTACTTC.

In its sample, this clonotype was seen many times. The CDR3 reads CSVQTSSDTQYF. The CDR3 coding sequence is TGCAGTGTTCAAACTAGTTCAGATACGCAGTATTTT. This chain connects TRBV20-1 to TRBJ2-3; D possibly corresponds to TRBD2 (5 bases). V lost 7 bases, J lost 4 bases, and 12 bases lay in between. CDR3 size: 12 residues. The V gene's germline CDR1 is DFQATT and CDR2 SNEGSKA (reference sequence).

This clonotype was found a few times. The chain combines TRBV7-8 with TRBJ2-2; tentatively, D is TRBD1 or TRBD2 (5 bases each). The CDR3 length is 14 residues. The V gene's germline CDR1 is SGHVS and CDR2 FQNEAQ. V dropped 5 bases and J dropped 9 bases, with 16 bases sitting between them. CDR3 DNA sequence: TGTGCCAGCAGCAACCGGGACCCCTCTCGGGAGCTGTTTTTT. Amino acids: CASSNRDPSRELFF. The entire variable domain, with the rest obtained from reference TRBV7-8 and TRBJ2-2, is as follows: GAGVSQSPRYKVAKRGQDVALRCDPISGHVSLFWYQQALGQGPEFLTYFQNEAQLDKSGLPSDRFFAERPEGSVSTLKIQRTQQEDSAVYLCASSNRDPSRELFFGEGSRLTVL.

This clonotype was found a few times. CDR3 nucleotide sequence: TGTGCCAGCAGTTTAACAGTCGGTCGCGAGACCCAGTACTTC. The encoded protein is CASSLTVGRETQYF. J is TRBJ2-5 and V is TRBV12-3 or TRBV12-4; D gene uncertain. The CDR3 totals 14 residues. The ends were cut back, 2 bases at V and 5 bases at J, with 12 bases in the middle.

This clonotype was seen a few times. J is TRBJ2-7 and V is TRBV5-1; no definite D call. CDR1 SGHRS and CDR2 YFSETQ come from the germline V gene. Trimming took off 3 bases at V and 1 base at J, with 5 bases between the two ends. This CDR3 spans 12 amino acids. The CDR3 bases are TGCGCCAGCAGCTCCACTTCCTACGAGCAGTACTTC. Its translation: CASSSTSYEQYF. The full variable domain, with the rest looked up from reference TRBV5-1 and TRBJ2-7, is KAGVTQTPRYLIKTRGQQVTLSCSPISGHRSVSWYQQTPGQGLQFLFEYFSETQRNKGNFPGRFSGRQFSNSRSEMNVSTLELGDSALYLCASSSTSYEQYFGPGTRLTVT.

In its sample, this clonotype was seen a few times. The rearrangement uses TRBV27 and TRBJ2-7, with D hard to call. V lost 5 bases and J lost 1, with 12 bases in between. Germline lookup yields CDR1 MNHEY and CDR2 SMNVEV (reference sequence). The CDR3 is made up of 14 amino acids. CDR3 in DNA: TGTGCCAGCAGTCATAGGGCCACGTCCTACGAGCAGTACTTC. Its protein product is CASSHRATSYEQYF.

This clonotype was detected a few times. The genes are TRBV6-1 and TRBJ2-5, with a tentative D call TRBD2 (6 bases). Looked up from germline, CDR1 is MNHNS and CDR2 is SASEGT. The CDR3 extends over 16 amino acids. Trimming removed 0 bases from V and 2 bases from J, with 13 bases in between. The CDR3 is CASSEAAQGGQETQYF. CDR3 nucleotide sequence: TGTGCCAGCAGTGAAGCGGCCCAGGGAGGTCAAGAGACCCAGTACTTC.

This clonotype has only a few counts. The gene calls are TRBV10-3 and TRBJ1-3, with D possibly being TRBD1 (5 bases). Germline loops: CDR1 ENHRY, CDR2 SYGVKD. The CDR3 sequence is 15 residues long. V lost 8 bases and J lost 4, with 18 bases in between. The CDR3 DNA is TGTGCCATCGTCCCCGGGACCGGGAGCGGAAACACCATATATTTT. Its protein product is CAIVPGTGSGNTIYF.

V and J are TRBV29-1 and TRBJ2-7; TRBD1 might be the D (5 bases). The CDR3 sequence is 12 residues long. V was clipped by 1 base and J by 5 bases, with 9 bases between them. Germline V lookup: CDR1 SQVTM, CDR2 ANQGSEA. In DNA form, the CDR3 reads TGCAGCGTTGAAGGCAGGGCCAACGAGCAGTACTTC. This gives the protein CSVEGRANEQYF.

This clonotype occurred many times. This rearrangement joins TRBV9 to TRBJ1-6; D call uncertain. This CDR3 has 16 residues. Trimming cost V 0 bases and J 10 bases, with 17 bases left between them. From germline, CDR1 is SGDLS and CDR2 YYNGEE. CDR3 DNA sequence: TGTGCCAGCAGCGTAGGTCTAGGTCTTATAGACTCACCCCTCCACTTT. This translates into CASSVGLGLIDSPLHF.

CDR3 amino acids: CATQYGRRGPYEQYF. The DNA for the CDR3 is TGTGCCACCCAATACGGGAGGAGGGGCCCCTACGAGCAGTACTTC. The chain recombines TRBV10-3 with TRBJ2-7; 7 nucleotides align to TRBD2. Germline V gene sequence: CDR1 ENHRY, CDR2 SYGVKD. The CDR3 covers 15 residues. V lost 10 bases, J lost 2 bases, and 14 bases stayed unmatched.

This clonotype appeared a few times. The chain recombines TRBV6-2 or TRBV6-3 with TRBJ1-1; D is uncertain. This CDR3 comprises 16 residues. V was pared by 6 bases and J by 5 bases, with 22 bases between. The germline V gene encodes CDR1 MNHEY and CDR2 SVGEGT. CDR3 in DNA: TGTGCCAGCAGGACCCTCGAGGGAAGGCGAGGAACTGAAGCTTTCTTT. Translated, it gives CASRTLEGRRGTEAFF.